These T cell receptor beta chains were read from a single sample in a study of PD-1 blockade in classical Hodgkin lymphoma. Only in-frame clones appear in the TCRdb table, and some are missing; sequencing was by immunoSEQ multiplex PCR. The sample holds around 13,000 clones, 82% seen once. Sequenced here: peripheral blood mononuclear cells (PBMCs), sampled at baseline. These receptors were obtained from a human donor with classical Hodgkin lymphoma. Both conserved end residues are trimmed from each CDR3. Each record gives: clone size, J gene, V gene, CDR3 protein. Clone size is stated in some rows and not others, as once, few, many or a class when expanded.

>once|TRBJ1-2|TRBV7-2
ASSPHSTANYGYT
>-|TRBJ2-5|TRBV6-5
ASSRDSSRTQY
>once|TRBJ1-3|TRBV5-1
ASSPRQGSGNTIY
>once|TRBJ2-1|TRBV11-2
ASSLGHYNEQF
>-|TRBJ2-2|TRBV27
ASSGQAPGELF
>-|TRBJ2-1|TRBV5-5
ASRRTRTKDYEQF
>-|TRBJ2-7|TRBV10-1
ASLARPVLIRGYEQY
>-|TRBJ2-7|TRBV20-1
SAGERGEQY
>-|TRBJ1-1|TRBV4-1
ASSQLRFKDTEAF
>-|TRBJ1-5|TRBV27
ASSLWAGVPHQPQH
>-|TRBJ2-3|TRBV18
ASSPAITDTQY
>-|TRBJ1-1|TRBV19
ATTGVEAF
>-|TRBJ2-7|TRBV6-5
ASSYRLEYEQY
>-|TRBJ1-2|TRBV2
ASSYSGTAS
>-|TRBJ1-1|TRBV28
ASSLSGGTEAF
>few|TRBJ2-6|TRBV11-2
ASSLGRGTGANVLT
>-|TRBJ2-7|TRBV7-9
ASSPGLIKVYEQY
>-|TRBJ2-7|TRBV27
ASSPAGETSYEQY
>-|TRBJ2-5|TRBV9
ASGGEETQY
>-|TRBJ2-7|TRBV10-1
ASSSRDSFFSYEQY
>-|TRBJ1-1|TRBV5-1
ASSLGGGTEAF
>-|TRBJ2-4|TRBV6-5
APAPLAKNIQY
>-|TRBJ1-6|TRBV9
ASSVIGSSPLH
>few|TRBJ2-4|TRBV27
ASSLLGTNPPKNIQY
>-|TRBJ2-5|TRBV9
ASSVEAGQREGETQY
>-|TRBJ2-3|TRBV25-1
ASSDHVGKDTQY
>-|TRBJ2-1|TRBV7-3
ASSYQGSSYNEQF
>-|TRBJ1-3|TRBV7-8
ASSSDTTGNTIY
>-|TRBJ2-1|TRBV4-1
ASSHDRDTSYNEQF
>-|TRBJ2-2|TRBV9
ASSAAPQGVTGELF
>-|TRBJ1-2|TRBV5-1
ASSLVVQGNYGYT
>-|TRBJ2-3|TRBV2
ASRFSGTFTDTQY
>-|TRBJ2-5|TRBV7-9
ASSFPSLQETQY
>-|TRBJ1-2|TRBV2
ASSATPSTGSGYT
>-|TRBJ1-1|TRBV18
ASSPPGRDENTEAF
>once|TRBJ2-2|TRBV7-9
ASSFTL
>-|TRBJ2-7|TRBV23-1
ASSQILRDRVHEQY
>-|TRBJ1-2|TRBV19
ASSITPGAQPHGYT
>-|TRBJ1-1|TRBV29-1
SARDRGGTEAF
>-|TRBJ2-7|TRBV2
ASSPRLGSEQY
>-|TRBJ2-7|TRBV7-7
ASSEGAGSSYEQY
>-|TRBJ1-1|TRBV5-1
ASSLSRGDTEAF
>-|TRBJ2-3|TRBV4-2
ASSQDRRSPDTQY
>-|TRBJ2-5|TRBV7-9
ASSLLAEQETQY
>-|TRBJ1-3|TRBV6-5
ASSYSQGNTIY
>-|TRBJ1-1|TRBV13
ASGEGVGGTEAF
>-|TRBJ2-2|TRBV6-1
ASSESYTGELF
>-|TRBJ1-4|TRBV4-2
ASSQERSGTGGNEKLF
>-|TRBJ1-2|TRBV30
AWSEGTTNYGYT
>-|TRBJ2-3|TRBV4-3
ASSPLTSGGADTQY
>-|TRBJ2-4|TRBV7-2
ASSPTRRGAVPQY
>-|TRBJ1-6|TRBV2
ASSELPSGAPLH
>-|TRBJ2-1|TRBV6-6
ASSQTGGSYNEQF
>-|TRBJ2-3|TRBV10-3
AISESRGQGEFSTQY